Following are 18 T cell receptor beta chains from one sample sequenced in a study of naive and memory T cell subsets. Both TRBC1 and TRBC2 were covered by a beta constant-region primer of two equimolar oligonucleotides. TCRdb ran MiXCR on the UMI-ligation and nested PCR reads and lists one entry per CDR3 protein. The sample gives about 150,000 distinct CDR3 sequences, over 15% of which show up once; more than 0.13% is in the top ten. Sequenced input: naive CD4+ T cells from blood. The receptors originated from a human donor in good health.

This clonotype was detected a few times. The V and J genes are TRBV29-1 and TRBJ2-1; 12 nucleotides match TRBD2. With 5 bases clipped from V and 4 bases from J, the junction kept 3 bases outside the gene matches. The CDR3 is 14 residues long. Germline V gene lookup returns CDR1 SQVTM and CDR2 ANQGSEA. The CDR3 sequence: CSVKGLAGYNEQFF. CDR3 nucleotide sequence: TGCAGCGTTAAGGGACTAGCGGGTTACAATGAGCAGTTCTTC.

This clonotype was seen repeatedly, ten times or more. In DNA form, the CDR3 reads TGCAGCGTTGAACCCGGGAGGGCCGTAGGCGAGCAGTACTTC. Protein sequence: CSVEPGRAVGEQYF. V usage is TRBV29-1 and J usage is TRBJ2-7, with TRBD2 identical over 8 bases. Trimming removed 2 bases from V and 6 bases from J; junction bases left unmatched: 9. CDR1 and CDR2 (germline): SQVTM, ANQGSEA. CDR3 length equals 14 residues.

The chain has TRBV19 and TRBJ2-7, with D perhaps TRBD1 (6 bases). The CDR3 contains 16 residues. Per the germline V gene, CDR1 is LNHDA and CDR2 is SQIVND (reference sequence). The ends were cut back, 3 bases at V and 0 bases at J, with 15 bases in the middle. CDR3 sequence (DNA): TGTGCCAGTAGTATGGGACAAGTGAGGGGCTCCTACGAGCAGTACTTC. This sequence encodes CASSMGQVRGSYEQYF.

The V call is TRBV12-3 or TRBV12-4, the J call TRBJ2-5; 7 bases match TRBD1. The CDR3 is 16 amino acids. V lost 4 bases and J lost 6; bases outside the gene matches: 14. Written as DNA, the CDR3 is TGTGCCAGCAGTTCCGCGCAATCACAGGGGTGGAAGACCCAGTACTTC. Translated, it gives CASSSAQSQGWKTQYF.

This clonotype was seen a few times. The gene calls are TRBV5-6 and TRBJ2-2, with 9 positions matching TRBD2. The CDR3 runs 18 residues. After removal of 0 bases from V and 4 bases from J, the junction contained 10 bases not matched to a gene. CDR1 and CDR2 from the germline V gene are SGHDT and YYEEEE. The CDR3 protein is CASSLGPLAGELTGELFF. The CDR3 DNA follows: TGTGCCAGCAGCTTGGGTCCCTTAGCGGGGGAGCTCACCGGGGAGCTGTTTTTT. Complete variable domain (other parts from reference TRBV5-6 and TRBJ2-2): DAGVTQSPTHLIKTRGQQVTLRCSPKSGHDTVSWYQQALGQGPQFIFQYYEEEERQRGNFPDRFSGHQFPNYSSELNVNALLLGDSALYLCASSLGPLAGELTGELFFGEGSRLTVL.

This clonotype was counted a few times. The chain has TRBV28 and TRBJ1-4; D remains ambiguous. This CDR3 region has 12 residues. Trimming pared 5 bases from V and 8 bases from J, leaving 9 bases between. Germline V gene lookup returns CDR1 MDHEN and CDR2 SYDVKM. Written as DNA, the CDR3 is TGTGCCAGCAGTCTGCGGAACGAAAAACTGTTTTTT. This encodes CASSLRNEKLFF.

This clonotype was observed a handful of times. This rearrangement joins TRBV10-3 to TRBJ2-7; D perhaps matches TRBD1 (6 bases). CDR1 is ENHRY and CDR2 is SYGVKD in the germline V gene. With 6 bases removed from V and 4 bases from J, the gap between germline ends came to 7 bases. The CDR3 spans 11 residues. As DNA, the CDR3 is TGTGCCATCAGCGGACAGTACGAGCAGTACTTC. Its protein product is CAISGQYEQYF.

CDR3 bases: TGTGCCAGCAGCTCCGGAGTTTACGAGCAGTACTTC. It encodes CASSSGVYEQYF. V is TRBV7-2 and J is TRBJ2-7, with unresolved D. The CDR3 runs 12 residues. Trimming pared 4 bases from V and 4 bases from J, leaving 8 bases between. Germline CDR1 and CDR2: SGHTA and FQGNSA. The full variable domain, rest sourced from reference TRBV7-2 and TRBJ2-7, is GAGVSQSPSNKVTEKGKDVELRCDPISGHTALYWYRQSLGQGLEFLIYFQGNSAPDKSGLPSDRFSAERTGGSVSTLTIQRTQQEDSAVYLCASSSGVYEQYFGPGTRLTVT.

The chain is built from TRBV7-9 and TRBJ2-7, with D perhaps being TRBD1 or TRBD2 (5 bases each). The CDR3 totals 16 residues. CDR1 and CDR2 (germline): SEHNR, FQNEAQ (reference sequence). V lost 5 bases and J lost 1, with 18 bases in between. The CDR3 DNA reads as TGTGCCAGCAGCAGGGGCCCCGGACTTACTTCCTACGAGCAGTACTTC. Its protein is CASSRGPGLTSYEQYF.

The genes are TRBV29-1 and TRBJ2-1; 14 bases fit TRBD2. The CDR3 extends over 14 amino acids. Losses at the gene ends were 6 bases for V and 9 bases for J; bases not matched to a gene: 7. Germline lookup yields CDR1 SQVTM and CDR2 ANQGSEA. The DNA for the CDR3 is TGCAGCGTCCGACTAGCGGGAGGGAAGAGTGAGCAGTTCTTC. Translation: CSVRLAGGKSEQFF.

This clonotype was picked up a small number of times. CDR3 nucleotide sequence: TGCGCCAGCAGCTTGGCACAGAGGAGCTCCGAGCAGTACTTC. Translating gives CASSLAQRSSEQYF. The V call is TRBV5-1, the J call TRBJ2-7; D unresolved. Germline loops: CDR1 SGHRS, CDR2 YFSETQ. The CDR3 loop spans 14 amino acids. Trimming removed 0 bases from V and 6 bases from J, with 13 bases in between.

The chain is built from TRBV5-1 and TRBJ2-1; 7 bases are a match to TRBD1. Germline V lookup: CDR1 SGHRS, CDR2 YFSETQ. V gave up 4 bases and J gave up 13 bases; unmatched junction bases: 8. The CDR3 sequence is 12 residues long. CDR3: CASSGAGTEQFF. DNA of the CDR3: TGCGCCAGCAGCGGTGCCGGGACAGAACAGTTCTTC.

The table lists this clonotype with a few counts. V is TRBV20-1 and J is TRBJ2-7; 14 bases line up with TRBD2. CDR3 length: 15 residues. The J segment lost 5 bases and the V segment lost 4 bases, leaving 7 bases of the junction unmatched. The germline V gene encodes CDR1 DFQATT and CDR2 SNEGSKA (reference sequence). DNA of the CDR3: TGCAGTGCTACCAGGCTGGGACTAGCGGGAGACGAGCAGTACTTC. It is translated as CSATRLGLAGDEQYF.

V gene TRBV20-1 combines with J gene TRBJ2-4; D is undetermined. With 2 bases removed from V and 0 bases from J, the gap between germline ends came to 11 bases. The CDR3 is 15 residues long. Germline CDR1 and CDR2: DFQATT and SNEGSKA (reference sequence). The chain's CDR3 is CSARSISLAKNIQYF. The CDR3 DNA reads TGCAGTGCTAGATCGATCAGCCTAGCCAAAAACATTCAGTACTTC.

This clonotype was seen a handful of times. V gene TRBV20-1 combines with J gene TRBJ1-4, with D perhaps TRBD1 (5 bases). Germline assignment: CDR1 DFQATT and CDR2 SNEGSKA (reference sequence). The length of the CDR3 is 14 residues. Between the trimmed V and J ends, which lost 0 bases and 12 bases, there was a span of 17 bases. The CDR3 nucleotides are TGCAGTGCTAGAGAAGGCGCAGGGACCGTTGAACTGTTTTTT. This codes for CSAREGAGTVELFF.

This clonotype was seen more than once but under ten times. The chain employs TRBV5-6 and TRBJ1-5; D not certain. Trimming removed 0 bases at V and 1 base at J, with 8 bases between. The CDR3 sequence is 15 residues long. Germline-derived CDR1 and CDR2 are SGHDT and YYEEEE. CDR3 nucleotide sequence: TGTGCCAGCAGCTTGGACGGTCTGAGCAATCAGCCCCAGCATTTT. This codes for CASSLDGLSNQPQHF.

Only a few counts were recorded for this clonotype. This sequence joins TRBV29-1 and TRBJ2-3, with D perhaps TRBD2 (5 bases). Trimming removed 4 bases at V and 1 base at J, with 18 bases between. Germline CDR1 SQVTM, CDR2 ANQGSEA. There are 16 residues in the CDR3. CDR3 residues: CSVVLLALGGTDTQYF. CDR3 DNA sequence: TGCAGCGTTGTCCTATTAGCTCTCGGGGGCACAGATACGCAGTATTTT.

This clonotype was observed a few times. V gene TRBV27 combines with J gene TRBJ1-1; TRBD1 matches at 8 bases. Per germline, CDR1 MNHEY and CDR2 SMNVEV (reference sequence). This CDR3 has 16 residues. V dropped 0 bases and J dropped 1; count of bases not matched to a gene: 4. The CDR3 protein is CASSLSRTGWNTEAFF. The CDR3 DNA follows: TGTGCCAGCAGTTTATCCCGGACAGGGTGGAACACTGAAGCTTTCTTT.